A single sample is the source of the 13 T cell receptor beta chains below, sequenced in a study of T cells in Graves' hyperthyroidism and ophthalmopathy. Researchers amplified the TCR beta CDR3 regions from RNA transcripts. During a first-round RT-PCR of the TCR CDR3, the HTBI primer set was used. TCRdb reanalysed the multiplex PCR reads using MiXCR and keeps one entry per CDR3 protein. The sample includes 560,000 or so distinct CDR3 sequences, around 45% of them seen just once. Sequencing used peripheral blood or thyroid tissue (not recorded which). These receptors were taken from a woman in her late teens or twenties with Graves' hyperthyroidism.

V usage is TRBV24-1 and J usage is TRBJ1-4; TRBD1 matches 8 bases. CDR3 length equals 18 residues. Germline V gives CDR1 KGHDR, CDR2 SFDVKD. The V and J ends lost 4 bases and 8 bases, in that order; junction bases with no gene match: 17. Written as DNA, the CDR3 is TGTGCCACCAGTGAACCCCGACAGGGGTTTGCCCCTTGGGAAAAACTGTTTTTT. Its translation: CATSEPRQGFAPWEKLFF.

V and J are TRBV10-3 and TRBJ1-6; D might be TRBD1 (5 bases). Trimming left V 4 bases short and J 11 bases short, with 12 bases between. The CDR3 length is 13 residues. Looked up from germline, CDR1 is ENHRY and CDR2 is SYGVKD. The CDR3 DNA is TGTGCCATCAGTGGACAGACAAATCCACCCCTCCACTTT. This codes for CAISGQTNPPLHF.

V usage is TRBV5-4 and J usage is TRBJ1-2, with D maybe TRBD1 (5 bases). Germline V CDR1 and CDR2: SGHNT, YYREEE (reference sequence). The length of the CDR3 is 14 residues. V was cut by 5 bases and J by 1 base, with 12 bases left in between. In nucleotides, the CDR3 is TGTGCCAGCAGGAGGGCAGGGAGTAACTATGGCTACACCTTC. It translates to CASRRAGSNYGYTF.

The genes are TRBV7-9 and TRBJ2-7; 7 bases align to TRBD1. The trim removed 5 bases at V and 3 bases at J, leaving 10 bases unmatched. Germline CDR1 is SEHNR and CDR2 is FQNEAQ (reference sequence). The CDR3 is made up of 15 amino acids. The CDR3 DNA sequence: TGTGCCAGCAGCAACTGGGGACAGATAGTCTACGAGCAGTACTTC. It encodes CASSNWGQIVYEQYF. Looking up the rest from reference TRBV7-9 and TRBJ2-7 gives the full variable domain: DTGVSQNPRHKITKRGQNVTFRCDPISEHNRLYWYRQTLGQGPEFLTYFQNEAQLEKSRLLSDRFSAERPKGSFSTLEIQRTEQGDSAMYLCASSNWGQIVYEQYFGPGTRLTVT.

On this clonotype itself: The conserved phenylalanine or tryptophan normally closing the CDR3 is absent here, so this likely arose from a read error. No DNA is shown, since the ends of the CDR3 on it are uncertain; the CDR3 is the one TCRdb lists. The CDR3 reads CASSLGQIS. The J gene is TRBJ1-1, the V gene TRBV7-3; the DNA was not used to check the table's D call, TRBD1. The CDR3 spans 9 residues, counting both ends. Germline CDR1 is SGHTA and CDR2 is FQGTGA.

This chain uses TRBV7-3 with TRBJ2-7, with 8 bases fitting TRBD1. Germline trimming cut 6 bases from V and 5 bases from J; bases unmatched to any gene: 6. Per the germline V gene, CDR1 is SGHTA and CDR2 is FQGTGA. The CDR3 has 13 residues. The CDR3 region has the DNA TGTGCCAGCAGTCACGACAGGGGTGACGAGCAGTACTTC. Its protein product is CASSHDRGDEQYF.

This clonotype has a handful of counts. This chain connects TRBV7-2 to TRBJ2-7, with 13 nucleotides matching TRBD2. This CDR3 is 16 amino acids long. Trimming cost V 4 bases and J 3 bases; bases outside gene matches: 6. The germline CDR1 and CDR2 sequences are SGHTA and FQGNSA. This CDR3 reads CASSSGLAGAYYEQYF. The CDR3 nucleotides are TGTGCCAGCAGCTCAGGACTAGCGGGAGCCTACTACGAGCAGTACTTC.

This clonotype came up many times. The CDR3 region has the DNA TGTGCCATCAGCCCGGGAGCTATGGAGACCCAGTACTTC. It encodes CAISPGAMETQYF. The rearrangement uses TRBV10-3 and TRBJ2-5; tentatively, D is TRBD2 (6 bases). With 6 bases removed from V and 5 bases from J, the gap between germline ends came to 13 bases. CDR3 length equals 13 residues. CDR1 and CDR2 from the germline V gene are ENHRY and SYGVKD.

J is TRBJ2-7 and V is TRBV10-3; 10 nucleotides agree with TRBD2. Per the germline V gene, CDR1 is ENHRY and CDR2 is SYGVKD. This CDR3 is built from 14 residues. The J segment lost 0 bases and the V segment lost 6 bases, leaving 2 bases of the junction unmatched. CDR3 sequence: CAIRPSGSSYEQYF. In nucleotides, the CDR3 is TGTGCCATCAGACCTAGCGGGAGCTCCTACGAGCAGTACTTC.

V usage is TRBV2 and J usage is TRBJ2-2; maybe TRBD1 (6 bases). Trimming took off 7 bases at V and 7 bases at J, with 13 bases between the two ends. Germline lookup yields CDR1 SNHLY and CDR2 FYNNEI. This CDR3 has 13 amino acids. The CDR3 protein is CASTPRGVGELFF. CDR3 in DNA: TGTGCCAGCACCCCCAGGGGAGTCGGGGAGCTGTTTTTT.

The rearrangement joins TRBV20-1 to TRBJ2-5, with 9 bases lining up with TRBD1. The CDR3 contains 12 residues. Germline CDR1 is DFQATT and CDR2 is SNEGSKA (reference sequence). With V trimmed by 8 bases and J by 5 bases, 6 bases remained unmatched. The CDR3 DNA is TGCAGTTCCGACAGGGGGAGGGAGACCCAGTACTTC. Translating gives CSSDRGRETQYF.

This sequence joins TRBV7-3 and TRBJ1-3, with TRBD1 matching over 9 bases. V trimming: 1 base; J trimming: 2 bases; junction bases outside the gene matches: 9. Germline CDR1 and CDR2: SGHTA and FQGTGA. The CDR3 has 18 residues. CDR3 sequence: CASSLRNRDRAPGNTIYF. The CDR3 coding sequence is TGTGCCAGCAGCTTAAGGAACCGGGACAGGGCGCCTGGAAACACCATATATTTT.

The CDR3 region is CAISRPGQSNSPLHF. Here the CDR3 DNA reads TGTGCCATCAGCCGACCAGGACAGAGTAATTCACCCCTCCACTTT. V usage is TRBV10-3 and J usage is TRBJ1-6; tentatively, D is TRBD1 (6 bases). V lost 6 bases, J lost 6 bases, and 15 bases lay in between. The germline gives CDR1 ENHRY, CDR2 SYGVKD. The CDR3 runs to 15 residues.